Included here is one TCR beta chain sequence, with context. The data belong to a study of technical replicates of blood from several donors. Here immunoSEQ multiplex PCR was the method, and the copy in TCRdb shows in-frame clones only, minus some. The data hold 65,000 to 85,000 clones, with around 90% observed a single time. This CDR3 has 12 amino acids. Germline V lookup: CDR1 MNHNY, CDR2 SVGAGI (reference sequence). The ends were cut back, 10 bases at V and 2 bases at J, with 11 bases in the middle. The source is a human donor in good health. The genes are TRBV6-6 and TRBJ2-5, with a tentative D call TRBD2 (5 bases). Sequencing was carried out using T cells isolated from PBMCs. The CDR3 protein is CATGLEQETQYF. In DNA form, the CDR3 reads TGTGCCACAGGACTGGAACAAGAGACCCAGTACTTC.